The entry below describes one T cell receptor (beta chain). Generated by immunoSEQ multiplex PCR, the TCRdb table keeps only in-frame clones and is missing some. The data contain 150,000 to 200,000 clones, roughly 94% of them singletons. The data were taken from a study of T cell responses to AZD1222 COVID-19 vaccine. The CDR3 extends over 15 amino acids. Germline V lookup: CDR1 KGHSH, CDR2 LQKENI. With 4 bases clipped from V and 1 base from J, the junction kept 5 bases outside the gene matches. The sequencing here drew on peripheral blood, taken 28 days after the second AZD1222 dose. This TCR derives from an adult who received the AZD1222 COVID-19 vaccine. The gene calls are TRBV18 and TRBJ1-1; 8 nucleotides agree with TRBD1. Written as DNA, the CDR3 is TGTGCCAGCTCACTTATAGACAGGGGGAACACTGAAGCTTTCTTT. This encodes CASSLIDRGNTEAFF.